This is a list of T cell receptor beta chains from one sample in a study of T cells after yellow fever vaccination. TCRdb re-called the 5' RACE reads with MiXCR, one entry per CDR3 protein. This sample yields about 170,000 distinct CDR3 sequences, of which 11% are seen a single time; less than 40% belongs to the top ten. The starting material was CD8+ T cells sorted from PBMCs, obtained 15 days after the yellow fever booster vaccination. These receptors all come from a young man who received the YFV17D yellow fever vaccine. Both conserved end residues are part of each CDR3. Each record gives: D gene, J gene, clone size, V gene, CDR3 protein, CDR3 DNA. The D gene is left open where the match is weak. Clone size is given for some rows only: seen once, a few or many times, or a class if the clone is expanded.

D: -
J: TRBJ1-1
size: many
V: TRBV5-1
CDR3: CASSLARVNTEAFF
DNA: TGCGCCAGCAGCTTGGCCCGGGTGAACACTGAAGCTTTCTTT

D: TRBD1
J: TRBJ1-2
size: many
V: TRBV29-1
CDR3: CGGGGTFYGYTF
DNA: TGCGGGGGAGGGGGCACCTTCTATGGCTACACCTTC

D: -
J: TRBJ1-1
size: -
V: TRBV20-1
CDR3: CSARLTGSDTEAFF
DNA: TGCAGTGCCCGGCTAACAGGGTCTGACACTGAAGCTTTCTTT

D: -
J: TRBJ2-1
size: few
V: TRBV29-1
CDR3: CSVEGRLGSSYNEQFF
DNA: TGCAGCGTTGAAGGGCGGTTGGGGAGCTCCTACAATGAGCAGTTCTTC

D: -
J: TRBJ1-5
size: few
V: TRBV4-1
CDR3: CATARGANQPQHF
DNA: TGCGCCACCGCTCGGGGGGCCAATCAGCCCCAGCATTTT

D: -
J: TRBJ2-1
size: many
V: TRBV4-1
CDR3: CATARGAGDEQFF
DNA: TGCGCCACCGCCCGGGGAGCCGGCGATGAGCAGTTCTTC

D: -
J: TRBJ2-1
size: -
V: TRBV6-1
CDR3: CASSERGGGWQFF
DNA: TGTGCCAGCAGTGAAAGGGGTGGTGGTTGGCAGTTCTTC

D: TRBD2
J: TRBJ2-2
size: -
V: TRBV5-1
CDR3: CASSLGQRGTRINTGELFF
DNA: TGCGCCAGCAGCTTGGGTCAGCGGGGGACCCGAATTAACACCGGGGAGCTGTTTTTT

D: -
J: TRBJ2-7
size: -
V: TRBV29-1
CDR3: CSVEIPTGGRYEQYF
DNA: TGCAGCGTTGAAATCCCGACTGGGGGCCGGTACGAGCAGTACTTC

D: TRBD1
J: TRBJ1-2
size: -
V: TRBV4-2
CDR3: CASSQRDRGTYGYTF
DNA: TGTGCCAGCAGCCAGAGGGACAGGGGGACCTATGGCTACACCTTC

D: TRBD1
J: TRBJ1-5
size: few
V: TRBV20-1
CDR3: CSARGPRQGTSSNQPQHF
DNA: TGCAGTGCTAGAGGTCCGAGACAGGGGACATCTAGCAATCAGCCCCAGCATTTT

D: -
J: TRBJ1-4
size: -
V: TRBV27
CDR3: CASGWGPESEKLFF
DNA: TGTGCCAGCGGCTGGGGCCCGGAAAGTGAAAAACTGTTTTTT

D: TRBD1
J: TRBJ1-6
size: -
V: TRBV6-2/TRBV6-3
CDR3: CASIADRAKYSPLHF
DNA: TGTGCCAGCATTGCGGACAGGGCGAAATATTCACCCCTCCACTTT

D: -
J: TRBJ1-1
size: -
V: TRBV6-6
CDR3: CATRVAPEAFF
DNA: TGTGCCACCCGAGTGGCACCTGAAGCTTTCTTT

D: -
J: TRBJ2-5
size: few
V: TRBV2
CDR3: CASSGSYTKYLETQYF
DNA: TGTGCCAGCAGCGGATCCTACACTAAGTACCTAGAGACCCAGTACTTC

D: -
J: TRBJ1-1
size: -
V: TRBV7-9
CDR3: CASSLAFIGAFF
DNA: TGTGCCAGCAGCTTAGCTTTTATAGGAGCTTTCTTT

D: -
J: TRBJ2-5
size: -
V: TRBV20-1
CDR3: CSAKAAVKETQYF
DNA: TGCAGTGCTAAGGCTGCAGTGAAGGAGACCCAGTACTTC

D: -
J: TRBJ2-5
size: -
V: TRBV7-7
CDR3: CASSLNSREPGGETQYF
DNA: TGTGCTAGCAGCTTAAATTCTCGTGAACCTGGAGGAGAGACCCAGTACTTC

D: -
J: TRBJ2-3
size: -
V: TRBV9
CDR3: CASSPKPDTQYF
DNA: TGTGCCAGCAGCCCGAAGCCAGATACGCAGTATTTT

D: TRBD1
J: TRBJ1-2
size: -
V: TRBV25-1
CDR3: CASETGVGYTF
DNA: TGTGCCAGCGAGACAGGGGTGGGCTACACCTTC

D: -
J: TRBJ1-5
size: few
V: TRBV21-1
CDR3: CASFRAPRGNQPQHF
DNA: TGTGCCAGCTTCCGGGCCCCGAGGGGCAATCAGCCCCAGCATTTT

D: TRBD1
J: TRBJ2-5
size: -
V: TRBV7-8
CDR3: CASSLEAVGTGGWEQETQYF
DNA: TGTGCCAGCAGCTTAGAGGCCGTGGGGACAGGGGGATGGGAGCAAGAGACCCAGTACTTC